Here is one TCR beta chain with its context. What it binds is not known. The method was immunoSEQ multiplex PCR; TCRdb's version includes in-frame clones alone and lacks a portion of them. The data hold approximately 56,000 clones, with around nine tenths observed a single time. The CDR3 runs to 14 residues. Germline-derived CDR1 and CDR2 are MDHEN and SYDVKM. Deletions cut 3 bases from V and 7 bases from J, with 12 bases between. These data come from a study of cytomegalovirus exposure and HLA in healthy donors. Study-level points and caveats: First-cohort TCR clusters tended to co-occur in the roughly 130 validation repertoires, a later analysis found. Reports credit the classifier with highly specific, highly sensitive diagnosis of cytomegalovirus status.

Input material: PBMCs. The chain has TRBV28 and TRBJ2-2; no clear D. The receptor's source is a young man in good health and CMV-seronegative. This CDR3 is CASSFNIRGGELFF. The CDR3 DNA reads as TGTGCCAGCAGTTTCAACATCCGTGGCGGGGAGCTGTTTTTT.